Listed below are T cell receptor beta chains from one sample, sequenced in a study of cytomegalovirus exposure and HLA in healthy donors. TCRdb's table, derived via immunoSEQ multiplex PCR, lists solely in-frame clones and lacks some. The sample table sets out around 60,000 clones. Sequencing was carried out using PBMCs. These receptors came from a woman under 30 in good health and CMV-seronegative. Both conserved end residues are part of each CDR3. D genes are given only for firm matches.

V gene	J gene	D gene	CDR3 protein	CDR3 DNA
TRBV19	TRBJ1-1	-	CASSALGGGTEAFF	TGTGCCAGTAGTGCGCTCGGGGGGGGGACTGAAGCTTTCTTT
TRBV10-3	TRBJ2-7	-	CAISESTGRSYEQYF	TGTGCCATCAGTGAGTCGACAGGAAGGTCCTACGAGCAGTACTTC
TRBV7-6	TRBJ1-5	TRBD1	CASSSQGFGAQPQHF	TGTGCCAGCAGCTCACAGGGGTTCGGGGCTCAGCCCCAGCATTTT
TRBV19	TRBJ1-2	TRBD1	CASSIGWTGELGYTF	TGTGCCAGTAGTATAGGATGGACAGGGGAACTCGGCTACACCTTC
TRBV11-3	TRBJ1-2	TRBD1	CASGTGGNYGYTF	TGTGCCAGCGGGACAGGGGGCAACTATGGCTACACCTTC
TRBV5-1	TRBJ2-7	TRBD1	CASSPGTGGVYEQYF	TGCGCCAGCAGCCCCGGGACAGGGGGCGTTTACGAGCAGTACTTC
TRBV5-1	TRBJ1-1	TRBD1	CASSHTGGNTEAFF	TGCGCCAGCAGCCACACAGGGGGGAACACTGAAGCTTTCTTT
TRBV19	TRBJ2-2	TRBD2	CASSPPGKTSGRADTGELFF	TGTGCCAGTAGCCCTCCCGGGAAGACTAGCGGGAGGGCGGACACCGGGGAGCTGTTTTTT
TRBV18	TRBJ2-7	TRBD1	CASSQDRDEQYF	TGTGCCAGCTCACAAGACAGGGACGAGCAGTACTTC
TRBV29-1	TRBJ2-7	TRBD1	CSVVGQGYEQYF	TGCAGCGTTGTGGGACAGGGCTACGAGCAGTACTTC
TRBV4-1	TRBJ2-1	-	CASSRQQGDGANEQFF	TGCGCCAGCAGCCGCCAACAGGGTGACGGAGCCAATGAGCAGTTCTTC
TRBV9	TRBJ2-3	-	CASSVAVLSTDTQYF	TGTGCCAGCAGCGTGGCGGTTCTGAGCACAGATACGCAGTATTTT
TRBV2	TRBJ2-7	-	CASKLSGEQYF	TGTGCCAGCAAGCTATCGGGCGAGCAGTACTTC
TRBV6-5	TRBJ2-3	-	CASSYSSGYTDTQYF	TGTGCCAGCAGTTACTCTTCCGGGTACACAGATACGCAGTATTTT
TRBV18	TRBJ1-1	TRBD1	CASSPQQGLETEAFF	TGTGCCAGCTCACCTCAACAGGGGTTAGAGACTGAAGCTTTCTTT
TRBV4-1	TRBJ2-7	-	CASSQVTGEYEQYF	TGCGCCAGCAGCCAAGTCACGGGAGAGTACGAGCAGTACTTC
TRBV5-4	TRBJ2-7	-	CASTDLRANPYEQYF	TGTGCCAGCACCGACCTCAGGGCTAACCCCTACGAGCAGTACTTC
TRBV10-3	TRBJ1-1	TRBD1	CAISAGGTGGRLNTEAFF	TGTGCCATCAGTGCAGGGGGGACAGGGGGGCGTTTGAACACTGAAGCTTTCTTT
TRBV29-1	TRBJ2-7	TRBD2	CSVLGTSGRDSWEQYF	TGCAGCGTTCTCGGGACTAGCGGGAGGGACTCTTGGGAGCAGTACTTC
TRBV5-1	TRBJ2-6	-	CAISDETFRSGANVLTF	TGCGCCATCTCCGACGAGACGTTCAGGTCTGGGGCCAACGTCCTGACTTTC
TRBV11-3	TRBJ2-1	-	CASSLAVNNEQFF	TGTGCCAGCAGCCTTGCGGTCAACAATGAGCAGTTCTTC
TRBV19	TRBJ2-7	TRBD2	CASSIWREPPYEQYF	TGTGCCAGTAGTATCTGGCGGGAGCCTCCCTACGAGCAGTACTTC
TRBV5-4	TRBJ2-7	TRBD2	CASSLALAGTYEQYF	TGTGCCAGCAGCTTGGCTCTAGCGGGTACCTACGAGCAGTACTTC
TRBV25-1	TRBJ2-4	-	CASSEPGDTYHKNIQYF	TGTGCCAGCAGTGAACCAGGGGACACATACCACAAAAACATTCAGTACTTC
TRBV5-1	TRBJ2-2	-	CASSWPIEKQENTGELFF	TGCGCCAGCAGCTGGCCTATCGAGAAACAGGAAAACACCGGGGAGCTGTTTTTT
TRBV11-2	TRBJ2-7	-	CASSPYLDRPEQYF	TGTGCCAGCAGCCCATACCTTGACAGGCCTGAGCAGTACTTC
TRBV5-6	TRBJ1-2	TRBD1	CASSGTGTSRYTF	TGTGCCAGCAGCGGGACAGGGACATCTCGCTACACCTTC
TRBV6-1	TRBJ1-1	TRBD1	CASSAGTGLRGTEAFF	TGTGCCAGCAGTGCCGGGACAGGGTTACGAGGCACTGAAGCTTTCTTT
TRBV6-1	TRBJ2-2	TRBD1	CASSGRDRSLLTGELFF	TGTGCCAGCAGTGGACGGGACAGGTCTCTTCTCACCGGGGAGCTGTTTTTT
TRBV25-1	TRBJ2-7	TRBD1	CASSDRVREQYF	TGTGCCAGCAGCGACAGGGTTCGTGAGCAGTACTTC
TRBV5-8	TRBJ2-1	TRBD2	CASSLLSGTNSYNEQFF	TGTGCCAGCAGTCTACTTTCCGGGACTAACTCCTACAATGAGCAGTTCTTC
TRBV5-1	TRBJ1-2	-	CASSLDRNYGYTF	TGCGCCAGCAGCTTGGACAGGAACTATGGCTACACCTTC
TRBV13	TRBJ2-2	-	CASSGIQGGPTGELFF	TGTGCCAGCAGCGGCATACAGGGGGGGCCGACCGGGGAGCTGTTTTTT
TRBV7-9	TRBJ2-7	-	CASSLLPGRTYEQYF	TGTGCCAGCAGCTTACTGCCAGGCCGGACCTACGAGCAGTACTTC
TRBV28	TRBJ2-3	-	CASSPLVGTDTQYF	TGTGCCAGCAGTCCACTAGTTGGCACAGATACGCAGTATTTT
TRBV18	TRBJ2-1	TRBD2	CASSPPWGGSSYNEQFF	TGTGCCAGCTCACCACCTTGGGGCGGGAGCTCCTACAATGAGCAGTTCTTC
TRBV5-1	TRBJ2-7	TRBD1	CASSVQGAYEQYF	TGCGCCAGCAGCGTACAGGGGGCCTACGAGCAGTACTTC
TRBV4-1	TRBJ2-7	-	CASSQSDRYEQYF	TGCGCCAGCAGCCAATCTGACAGATACGAGCAGTACTTC
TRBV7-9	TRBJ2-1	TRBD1	CASSWTGFSYNEQFF	TGTGCCAGCAGCTGGACAGGCTTCTCCTACAATGAGCAGTTCTTC
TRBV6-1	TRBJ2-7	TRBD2	CASSETSGRSEQYF	TGTGCCAGCAGTGAGACTAGCGGGAGGAGCGAGCAGTACTTC
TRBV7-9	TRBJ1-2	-	CASSLEPQGAPHGYTF	TGTGCCAGCAGCTTAGAGCCCCAAGGGGCGCCTCACGGCTACACCTTC
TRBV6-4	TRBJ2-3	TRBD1	CASRPTGVDTQYF	TGTGCCAGCAGGCCCACAGGGGTAGATACGCAGTATTTT
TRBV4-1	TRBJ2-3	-	CASSQVADTQYF	TGCGCCAGCAGCCAAGTAGCAGATACGCAGTATTTT
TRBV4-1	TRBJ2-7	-	CASSHPPLKTGFVSEQYF	TGCGCCAGCAGCCATCCTCCCCTAAAGACAGGTTTTGTGTCCGAGCAGTACTTC
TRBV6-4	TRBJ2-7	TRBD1	CASSLMDRADEQYF	TGTGCCAGCAGTTTAATGGACAGGGCGGACGAGCAGTACTTC
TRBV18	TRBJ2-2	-	CASSPRDSGELFF	TGTGCCAGCTCACCGAGGGATTCCGGGGAGCTGTTTTTT
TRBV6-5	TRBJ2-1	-	CASSRRPYNEQFF	TGTGCCAGCAGTCGGAGACCATACAATGAGCAGTTCTTC
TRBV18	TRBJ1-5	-	CASSQGRGDNQPQHF	TGTGCCAGCTCACAAGGACGGGGAGACAATCAGCCCCAGCATTTT
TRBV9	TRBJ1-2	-	CASSPYRPGGRGYTF	TGTGCCAGCAGCCCGTACCGACCGGGGGGCAGGGGCTACACCTTC
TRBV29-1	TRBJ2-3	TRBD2	CSVLVSSGRVDTQYF	TGCAGCGTGCTTGTGTCTAGCGGGAGGGTCGATACGCAGTATTTT